The 26 T cell receptor beta chains listed next were all sequenced from one sample in a study of cytomegalovirus exposure and HLA in healthy donors (dated by TCRdb to 2015 to 2018). Preparation of the library involved the immunoSEQ multiplex PCR assay. For the multiplex PCR, a mixture combining 60 forward primers for TCR Vbeta segments and 13 reverse primers for TCR Jbeta segments was used. The table was pulled from immuneACCESS by TCRdb, which kept in-frame rearrangements only. Such tables lose some clones; where checked, under half of the loss comes from unresolved V genes, and the rest has no known cause. The sample table contains roughly 71,000 clones; only one count was recorded for 65% to 80% of them. Of the sample, less than 25% is held by the ten largest clones. Sequencing used PBMCs. The receptor source for this set is a man aged 40-50 years in good health and CMV-seropositive.

The V and J genes are TRBV2 and TRBJ1-5; TRBD1 might be the D (6 bases). This CDR3 contains 14 residues. CDR1 is SNHLY and CDR2 is FYNNEI in the germline V gene. The V end lost 6 bases, the J end lost 4 bases, and 13 bases lay between the germline ends. In nucleotides, the CDR3 is TGTGCCAGCAGATCGGACAGTATAAATCAGCCCCAGCATTTT. This gives the protein CASRSDSINQPQHF.

This clone was seen more than once but under ten times. The V and J genes are TRBV5-1 and TRBJ2-7, with D perhaps matching TRBD1 (6 bases). Per the germline V gene, CDR1 is SGHRS and CDR2 is YFSETQ. CDR3 length: 15 residues. Between the trimmed V and J ends, which lost 4 bases and 6 bases, there was a span of 20 bases. The CDR3 DNA sequence: TGCGCCAGCAGCCAGGACAGTTCCCATGTCGGCGAGCAGTACTTC. Translation gives CASSQDSSHVGEQYF. Full variable domain (rest looked up from reference TRBV5-1 and TRBJ2-7): KAGVTQTPRYLIKTRGQQVTLSCSPISGHRSVSWYQQTPGQGLQFLFEYFSETQRNKGNFPGRFSGRQFSNSRSEMNVSTLELGDSALYLCASSQDSSHVGEQYFGPGTRLTVT.

This clone was seen only a few times. The chain has TRBV9 and TRBJ2-7; no definite D call. The V end was cut by 1 base, the J end by 3 bases, with 11 bases between. This CDR3 is 14 amino acids long. Germline CDR1 reads SGDLS; CDR2 reads YYNGEE. CDR3 DNA sequence: TGTGCCAGCAGCGTAATCCCGAGCGACTACGAGCAGTACTTC. This sequence encodes CASSVIPSDYEQYF. The full variable domain, its missing parts supplied by reference TRBV9 and TRBJ2-7, is DSGVTQTPKHLITATGQRVTLRCSPRSGDLSVYWYQQSLDQGLQFLIQYYNGEERAKGNILERFSAQQFPDLHSELNLSSLELGDSALYFCASSVIPSDYEQYFGPGTRLTVT.

The CDR3 bases are TGTGCCAGCAGAGTGCGCCCCTACGAGCAGTACTTC. Translating it yields CASRVRPYEQYF. The chain is built from TRBV2 and TRBJ2-7; no definite D call. CDR1 is SNHLY and CDR2 is FYNNEI in the germline V gene. The CDR3 spans 12 residues. V lost 6 bases and J 2 bases, leaving 8 bases between the germline ends.

The chain uses TRBV27 and TRBJ1-2; the D is unclear. Between the trimmed V and J ends, which lost 10 bases and 8 bases, there was a span of 17 bases. This CDR3 is built from 12 residues. CDR1 is MNHEY and CDR2 is SMNVEV in the germline V gene (reference sequence). CDR3 coding DNA: TGTGCCAAAACCCAGAGGGTTTACGGCTACACCTTC. It translates to CAKTQRVYGYTF.

The V call is TRBV4-1, the J call TRBJ2-7; TRBD2 agrees at 10 bases. The V gene end was trimmed by 4 bases and the J gene end by 5 bases; junction bases not matched to a gene: 2. The CDR3 contains 13 residues. Germline V lookup: CDR1 MGHRA, CDR2 YSYEKL. CDR3 region: CASSLAGGDEQYF. In DNA, the CDR3 is TGCGCCAGCAGCCTAGCGGGGGGCGACGAGCAGTACTTC.

The V gene is TRBV19, the J gene TRBJ1-1, with D tentatively TRBD1 (6 bases). Germline V gives CDR1 LNHDA, CDR2 SQIVND (reference sequence). The CDR3 totals 15 residues. The V gene lost 6 bases and the J gene lost 0 bases, with 14 bases spanning the gap. The CDR3 DNA reads as TGTGCCAGTAGGATCCGGACAGCCTTGAACACTGAAGCTTTCTTT. Translation: CASRIRTALNTEAFF.

The V call is TRBV2, the J call TRBJ2-3; D unclear. The CDR3 spans 13 residues. With 8 bases removed from V and 8 bases from J, the gap between germline ends came to 17 bases. Germline V gives CDR1 SNHLY, CDR2 FYNNEI. This chain's CDR3 is CASPGRHPGTQYF. CDR3 sequence (DNA): TGTGCCAGCCCCGGTCGGCATCCGGGTACGCAGTATTTT.

This chain connects TRBV5-1 to TRBJ2-2; 7 bases line up with TRBD1. With V trimmed by 5 bases and J by 6 bases, 7 bases remained unmatched. The CDR3 contains 14 residues. Germline V gene lookup returns CDR1 SGHRS and CDR2 YFSETQ. The CDR3 DNA follows: TGCGCCAGCAGGTTAACAGGGGTTCCCGGGGAGCTGTTTTTT. Encoded protein: CASRLTGVPGELFF.

V gene TRBV5-6 combines with J gene TRBJ2-7; TRBD2 might be the D (5 bases). Germline-derived CDR1 and CDR2 are SGHDT and YYEEEE. V lost 0 bases, J lost 0 bases, and 13 bases lay in between. The CDR3 consists of 16 residues. The CDR3 sequence is CASSLDWRALSYEQYF. CDR3 coding DNA: TGTGCCAGCAGCTTGGATTGGCGGGCCCTCTCCTACGAGCAGTACTTC.

This clone was counted once. As DNA, the CDR3 is TGTGCCAGCGGCAGGCGGGACGCGACCGATGAGCAGTTCTTC. This codes for CASGRRDATDEQFF. The V and J genes are TRBV5-4 and TRBJ2-1, with a weak D call TRBD2 (6 bases). This CDR3 has 14 residues. Germline CDR1 is SGHNT and CDR2 is YYREEE (reference sequence). Deletions cut 7 bases from V and 8 bases from J, with 19 bases between.

This clone is a singleton in its sample. The genes are TRBV28 and TRBJ1-1; 7 positions agree with TRBD1. The CDR3 extends over 14 amino acids. After removal of 6 bases from V and 0 bases from J, the junction contained 4 bases not matched to a gene. Looked up from germline, CDR1 is MDHEN and CDR2 is SYDVKM. CDR3 residues: CASSQGQLNTEAFF. The CDR3 nucleotides read TGTGCCAGCAGCCAGGGACAGCTGAACACTGAAGCTTTCTTT.

V usage is TRBV12-5 and J usage is TRBJ2-1; no definite D call. Trimming took 0 bases from V and 5 from J, leaving 17 bases between them. Germline loops: CDR1 LGHNT, CDR2 FRNRAP. The CDR3 contains 17 residues. The DNA of the CDR3 is TGTGCTAGTGGTTTGGTAAAAGGTGGGTCCCGGGACAATGAGCAGTTCTTC. Translating gives CASGLVKGGSRDNEQFF.

This chain connects TRBV4-1 to TRBJ1-1; no firm D call. V was shortened by 1 base and J by 1 base, with 7 bases between the two germline ends. This CDR3 is 14 amino acids long. The germline gives CDR1 MGHRA, CDR2 YSYEKL. The CDR3 DNA follows: TGCGCCAGCAGCCAAGGCGCGGGGAACACTGAAGCTTTCTTT. It is translated as CASSQGAGNTEAFF.

The gene calls are TRBV28 and TRBJ1-2, with 8 bases fitting TRBD1. Germline CDR1 reads MDHEN; CDR2 reads SYDVKM. The CDR3 is 12 amino acids. The J segment lost 8 bases and the V segment lost 7 bases, leaving 6 bases of the junction unmatched. The CDR3 sequence is CASTRTGLGYTF. As DNA, the CDR3 is TGTGCCAGCACCCGGACAGGGTTGGGCTACACCTTC.

The chain combines TRBV30 with TRBJ2-7, with a possible D match to TRBD1 (6 bases). CDR1 is GTSNPN, CDR2 SVGIG, per germline (reference sequence). The CDR3 sequence is 17 residues long. V lost 3 bases and J 2 bases, leaving 23 bases between the germline ends. The CDR3 reads CAWRPKTGLVSAYEQYF. In DNA, the CDR3 is TGTGCCTGGAGACCTAAAACAGGGTTAGTATCCGCCTACGAGCAGTACTTC.

This clone occurred once. The chain links TRBV27 to TRBJ2-3; 8 bases line up with TRBD1. V gave up 7 bases and J gave up 2 bases; unmatched junction bases: 8. The length of the CDR3 is 15 residues. Per the germline V gene, CDR1 is MNHEY and CDR2 is SMNVEV (reference sequence). CDR3 loop: CASMEGQDITDTQYF. The DNA for the CDR3 is TGTGCCAGCATGGAGGGACAGGACATCACAGATACGCAGTATTTT.

This clone was observed a handful of times. The chain is built from TRBV2 and TRBJ1-6, with D possibly being TRBD1 (5 bases). The length of the CDR3 is 15 residues. With 2 bases removed from V and 8 bases from J, the gap between germline ends came to 13 bases. CDR1 is SNHLY and CDR2 is FYNNEI in the germline V gene. In DNA, the CDR3 is TGTGCCAGCAGTGAACGGGACTTCTCGGATTCACCCCTCCACTTT. It translates to CASSERDFSDSPLHF.

This rearrangement joins TRBV5-1 to TRBJ2-5; maybe TRBD2 (6 bases). The CDR3 spans 15 residues. Germline V CDR1 and CDR2: SGHRS, YFSETQ. The ends were cut back, 0 bases at V and 2 bases at J, with 11 bases in the middle. The CDR3 DNA follows: TGCGCCAGCAGCTTGGGTGGGAGCGGGCAAGAGACCCAGTACTTC. It specifies CASSLGGSGQETQYF.

This clone showed up just a few times. Here the CDR3 DNA reads TGTGCCAGCAGTGTAACCTCCCTCAAGAGTGAAAAACTGTTTTTT. Translating it yields CASSVTSLKSEKLFF. The chain carries TRBV2 and TRBJ1-4, with D hard to call. CDR1 SNHLY and CDR2 FYNNEI come from the germline V gene. V was pared by 4 bases and J by 7 bases, with 16 bases between. This CDR3 has 15 residues.

The chain employs TRBV6-5 and TRBJ2-1, with D tentatively TRBD2 (5 bases). V was shortened by 2 bases and J by 4 bases, with 6 bases between the two germline ends. This CDR3 is built from 13 residues. From germline, CDR1 is MNHEY and CDR2 SVGAGI. DNA of the CDR3: TGTGCCAGCAGTTACGGGGAGTACAATGAGCAGTTCTTC. Protein product: CASSYGEYNEQFF.

This rearrangement joins TRBV7-2 to TRBJ1-6; 8 bases agree with TRBD1. Trimming removed 5 bases from V and 7 bases from J; junction bases left unmatched: 13. The CDR3 has 17 amino acids. The V gene's germline CDR1 is SGHTA and CDR2 FQGNSA. In DNA, the CDR3 is TGTGCCAGCAGCCCTCGCCTCCCGACAGGGGACAATTCACCCCTCCACTTT. It specifies CASSPRLPTGDNSPLHF.

The genes are TRBV11-1 and TRBJ1-1, with TRBD1 matching 7 bases. Germline lookup yields CDR1 SGHAT and CDR2 FQDESV (reference sequence). This CDR3 spans 14 amino acids. Trimming at V came to 1 base and at J to 4 bases, leaving 3 bases not matched to a gene. The CDR3 nucleotides are TGTGCCAGCAGCTTAGTGGCAGGGGGCACTGAAGCTTTCTTT. Translating gives CASSLVAGGTEAFF.

The chain couples TRBV5-1 to TRBJ2-1; TRBD1 might be the D (6 bases). This CDR3 comprises 15 residues. V was cut by 4 bases and J by 0 bases, with 11 bases left in between. CDR1 and CDR2 from the germline V gene are SGHRS and YFSETQ. CDR3 region: CASSATGSSYNEQFF. CDR3 in DNA: TGCGCCAGCAGCGCTACAGGGAGCTCCTACAATGAGCAGTTCTTC.

V gene TRBV30 combines with J gene TRBJ2-5; 7 nucleotides agree with TRBD1. V trimming: 5 bases; J trimming: 5 bases; junction bases outside the gene matches: 8. The CDR3 contains 13 residues. Germline V gene sequence: CDR1 GTSNPN, CDR2 SVGIG (reference sequence). The CDR3, as DNA: TGTGCCTGGGAACCGGGACAGAGGGAGACCCAGTACTTC. It is translated as CAWEPGQRETQYF.

This chain joins TRBV30 and TRBJ1-2; D call uncertain. V was pared by 3 bases and J by 11 bases, with 13 bases between. This CDR3 region has 11 residues. Per the germline V gene, CDR1 is GTSNPN and CDR2 is SVGIG (reference sequence). The DNA for the CDR3 is TGTGCCTGGAGCCCGGTGATGGAGTACACCTTC. Amino acids: CAWSPVMEYTF.